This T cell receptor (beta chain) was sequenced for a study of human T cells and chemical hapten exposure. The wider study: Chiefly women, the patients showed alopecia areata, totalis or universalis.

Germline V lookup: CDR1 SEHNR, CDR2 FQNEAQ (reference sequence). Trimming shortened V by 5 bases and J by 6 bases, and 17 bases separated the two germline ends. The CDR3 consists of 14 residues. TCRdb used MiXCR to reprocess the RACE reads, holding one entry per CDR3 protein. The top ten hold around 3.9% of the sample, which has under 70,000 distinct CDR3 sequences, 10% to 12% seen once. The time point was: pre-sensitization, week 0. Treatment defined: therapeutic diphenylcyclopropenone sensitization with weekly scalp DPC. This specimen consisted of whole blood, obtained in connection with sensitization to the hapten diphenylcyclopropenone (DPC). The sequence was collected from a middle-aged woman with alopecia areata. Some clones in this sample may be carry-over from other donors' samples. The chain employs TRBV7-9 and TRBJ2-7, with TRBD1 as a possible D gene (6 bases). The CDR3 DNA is TGTGCCAGCAGCCAGTATGGGACAAAGGGCGAGCAGTACTTC. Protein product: CASSQYGTKGEQYF.